This is a list of T cell receptor beta chains from one sample in a study of T-cell memory formation after mild COVID-19. In TCRdb, the 5' RACE reads were re-called with MiXCR into one record per CDR3 protein. The sample includes roughly 170,000 distinct CDR3 sequences, under 20% of them seen just once. The sample taken for sequencing was PBMCs or a T cell subset sorted from them (not recorded which). Source of these receptors: a man younger than 35 who had mild COVID-19 (a few samples of this study predate the infection). Cell type and time point are not known. The CDR3 runs from the conserved cysteine through the conserved F or W. Each record gives: J gene, V gene, D gene, clone size, CDR3 DNA, CDR3 protein. A D gene is named only where the DNA matches it firmly. The size field is filled for only some rows; it gives once, few, many or a size class.

TRBJ1-1,TRBV5-1,TRBD1,-,TGCGCCAGCAGGGTTCAGGGGGCTGGGGACACTGAAGCTTTCTTT,CASRVQGAGDTEAFF
TRBJ1-1,TRBV6-5,-,-,TGTGCCAGCAGTTATGCGTCGGCAGGGAAAGCTTTCTTT,CASSYASAGKAFF
TRBJ2-3,TRBV12-3/TRBV12-4,TRBD2,many,TGTGCCAGCAGTTTTAATAGCGGGGGAGATACGCAGTATTTT,CASSFNSGGDTQYF
TRBJ2-3,TRBV28,-,-,TGTGCCAGCAGCACCGGGACATACACAGATACGCAGTATTTT,CASSTGTYTDTQYF
TRBJ2-2,TRBV4-3,TRBD2,-,TGCGCCCGCAGCCAAGCCGAAGGGCTAGCGGGGGTCCGGACCGGGGAGCTGTTTTTT,CARSQAEGLAGVRTGELFF
TRBJ1-2,TRBV7-2,-,-,TGTGCCAGCAGCTTATTTGGGCAGGGCTACACCTTC,CASSLFGQGYTF
TRBJ2-1,TRBV28,-,once,TGTGCCAGCAGTTGGACCGCCTCCGATGAGCAGTTCTTC,CASSWTASDEQFF
TRBJ1-1,TRBV5-1,-,many,TGCGCCAGCAGCGATCCAGGGAAGGCAGCTTTCTTT,CASSDPGKAAFF
TRBJ1-2,TRBV7-9,TRBD1,few,TGTGCCAGCAGCTTAACATACGGACAGGAGATTAACTATGGCTACACCTTC,CASSLTYGQEINYGYTF
TRBJ1-6,TRBV9,-,-,TGTGCCAGCAGCGTAGACAGAAGTAATTCACCCCTCCACTTT,CASSVDRSNSPLHF
TRBJ1-3,TRBV5-1,-,many,TGCGCCAGCAGCAGGGACTTCGTCGGAAACACCATATATTTT,CASSRDFVGNTIYF
TRBJ2-7,TRBV5-6,-,-,TGTGCCAGCAGCTTGGATCGTATCTACGAGCAGTACTTC,CASSLDRIYEQYF
TRBJ1-1,TRBV7-2,-,-,TGTGCCAGCAGCTCAGGCTGGGGGAACACTGAAGCTTTCTTT,CASSSGWGNTEAFF
TRBJ1-5,TRBV4-2,-,-,TGTGCCAGCAGCCAAGACAGCAATAGCAATCAGCCCCAGCATTTT,CASSQDSNSNQPQHF
TRBJ1-5,TRBV12-3/TRBV12-4,-,many,TGTGCCAGCAGTGTGATGGGGGGGGGCAAACAGCCCCAGCATTTT,CASSVMGGGKQPQHF
TRBJ1-1,TRBV27,-,few,TGTGCCAGCAGCCTCCGGGGGGGACCGGCCTGGGGCACTGAAGCTTTCTTT,CASSLRGGPAWGTEAFF
TRBJ1-2,TRBV7-2,-,-,TGTGCCAGCAGCCCAGCCTCCGACAGGCCTGGCTACACCTTC,CASSPASDRPGYTF
TRBJ2-5,TRBV7-2,TRBD2,-,TGTGCCAGCAGCTATAGCGGGGGGCTTGCGGAGACCCAGTACTTC,CASSYSGGLAETQYF
TRBJ2-3,TRBV12-5,TRBD2,-,TGTGCTAGTGAGCGAACTAGCGGGAGGATAGATACGCAGTATTTT,CASERTSGRIDTQYF
TRBJ2-4,TRBV20-1,-,-,TGCAGTGCTAGTCAGGGGCTAGCCAAAAACATTCAGTACTTC,CSASQGLAKNIQYF
TRBJ2-2,TRBV7-2,TRBD1,-,TGTGCCAGCAGCCGTCCCGGGACAGGGTTCGGGGAGCTGTTTTTT,CASSRPGTGFGELFF
TRBJ2-7,TRBV5-1,TRBD1,-,TGCGCCAGCAGCTCGGGAGGACAGGGGGATTACGAGCAGTACTTC,CASSSGGQGDYEQYF
TRBJ2-3,TRBV7-9,TRBD2,few,TGTGCCAGCAGACGGGGACTAGCGGGGCAAACAGATACGCAGTATTTT,CASRRGLAGQTDTQYF
TRBJ1-5,TRBV6-1,-,few,TGTGCCAGCAGTGAAAGTCACGGAAATCAGCCCCAGCATTTT,CASSESHGNQPQHF
TRBJ1-6,TRBV7-2,TRBD1,once,TGTGCCAGCAGCCCGACCCGACAGGGGACTAATTCACCCCTCCACTTT,CASSPTRQGTNSPLHF
TRBJ2-3,TRBV7-2,-,-,TGTGCCAGCAGCTTAATAGCCCTCTCAGGCGGTGGAGATACGCAGTATTTT,CASSLIALSGGGDTQYF
TRBJ2-1,TRBV5-1,TRBD1,-,TGCGCCAGCAGCTGGACAGGGGACTCCTACAATGAGCAGTTCTTC,CASSWTGDSYNEQFF
TRBJ1-1,TRBV7-6,-,few,TGTGCCAGCAGCCCCTACGGGACGTCCTCTGAAGCTTTCTTT,CASSPYGTSSEAFF
TRBJ2-1,TRBV20-1,TRBD2,few,TGCAGTGCTCTACTAGCGGGCATATACAATGAGCAGTTCTTC,CSALLAGIYNEQFF
TRBJ1-2,TRBV4-3,-,-,TGCGCCAGCAGCCAAGTCCAGCGCTTTTATGGCTACACCTTC,CASSQVQRFYGYTF
TRBJ2-5,TRBV7-9,TRBD1,few,TGTGCCAGCAGCTTCGCAGGGGGCGACGAGACCCAGTACTTC,CASSFAGGDETQYF
TRBJ2-2,TRBV5-1,-,-,TGCGCCAGCAGCTTGGGATCTCATGGGGTGTACACCGGGGAGCTGTTTTTT,CASSLGSHGVYTGELFF
TRBJ1-1,TRBV2,TRBD1,-,TGTGCCAGCAGTGAAACCCGGGACAGGGAAGCTTTCTTT,CASSETRDREAFF
TRBJ2-2,TRBV7-2,-,-,TGTGCCAGCAGCTTTTCCAGGGGTACCGGGGAGCTGTTTTTT,CASSFSRGTGELFF
TRBJ1-5,TRBV10-3,-,-,TGTGCCATCAATGACCTCAATCAGCCCCAGCATTTT,CAINDLNQPQHF
TRBJ1-5,TRBV7-9,TRBD1,-,TGTGCCAGCAGCCGCGTCGGGACAGGGGGCAGGCAGCCCCAGCATTTT,CASSRVGTGGRQPQHF
TRBJ1-2,TRBV7-2,TRBD1,few,TGTGCCAGCAGCTTAGCGCCGTGGGGACAGAAGGGGGGTGGCTACACCTTC,CASSLAPWGQKGGGYTF
TRBJ2-2,TRBV27,-,few,TGTGCCAGCGGTGAAGGTGGCAGCCCCGGGGAGCTGTTTTTT,CASGEGGSPGELFF
TRBJ1-1,TRBV15,-,few,TGTGCCACCAGCAGAGGTGTGAACACTGAAGCTTTCTTT,CATSRGVNTEAFF
TRBJ2-3,TRBV7-8,-,few,TGTGCCAGCAGTGCACCCAACGCTCGGGGTCCTGAGTATTTT,CASSAPNARGPEYF
TRBJ1-5,TRBV20-1,-,-,TGCAGTGCTACGGGATCCAACCGGGGTCAGCCCCAGCATTTT,CSATGSNRGQPQHF
TRBJ2-2,TRBV7-3,TRBD2,few,TGTGCCAACCGACCGACTAGCGGGCTTCGGAACACCGGGGAGCTGTTTTTT,CANRPTSGLRNTGELFF
TRBJ1-1,TRBV7-9,-,few,TGTGCCAGCAGCTTCGAAAGGGGGGCTTTCTTT,CASSFERGAFF
TRBJ2-3,TRBV20-1,TRBD2,few,TGCAGTCCCCCCCTTTTAGCGGGGGAGAAAGATACGCAGTATTTT,CSPPLLAGEKDTQYF
TRBJ2-5,TRBV15,TRBD1,-,TGTGCCACCAGCAGAGATCCACAGGGGGCACAAGAGACCCAGTACTTC,CATSRDPQGAQETQYF
TRBJ2-5,TRBV7-9,-,-,TGTGCCAGCAGCTTAGTGGGGATGCGGGAGACCCAGTACTTC,CASSLVGMRETQYF
TRBJ1-2,TRBV4-2,-,-,TGTGCCAGCAGCCAAGGGAGCAGGGTAAACAATGGCTACACCTTC,CASSQGSRVNNGYTF
TRBJ2-2,TRBV5-1,TRBD2,few,TGCGCCAGCAGCTTGGCCCTAGCGGGGGCCACGAACACCGGGGAGCTGTTTTTT,CASSLALAGATNTGELFF
TRBJ1-2,TRBV4-3,-,few,TGCGCCAGCAGCCAAGAAACACAGACACCCTATGGCTACACCTTC,CASSQETQTPYGYTF
TRBJ2-3,TRBV5-6,TRBD2,few,TGTGCCAGCAGCGGCGGACTAGCAGGCAACACGCAGTATTTT,CASSGGLAGNTQYF
TRBJ1-5,TRBV6-2/TRBV6-3,-,-,TGTGCCACCTCGGACCCGAATCAGCCCCAGCATTTT,CATSDPNQPQHF
TRBJ1-6,TRBV7-9,-,-,TGTGCCAGCCGACCTTGGACGGTTGATAATTCACCCCTCCACTTT,CASRPWTVDNSPLHF
TRBJ1-1,TRBV6-1,-,few,TGTGCCATCAGTGAAGCGCGGACTGAAGCTTTCTTT,CAISEARTEAFF
TRBJ2-6,TRBV7-3,-,few,TGTGCCAGCAGCTATCCGGGGTCTGGGGCCAACGTCCTGACTTTC,CASSYPGSGANVLTF
TRBJ2-7,TRBV12-3/TRBV12-4,-,-,TGTGCCAGCAGTTTGGACCAGAGGGCCTCCTACGAGCAGTACTTC,CASSLDQRASYEQYF
TRBJ2-5,TRBV7-9,TRBD1,many,TGTGCCAGCAGCTTCGGGACAGGGCGCGAGACCCAGTACTTC,CASSFGTGRETQYF
TRBJ1-5,TRBV7-9,-,-,TGTGCCAGCAGCTTAGCGTATCCAGGGAGAGGAAGCAATCAGCCCCAGCATTTT,CASSLAYPGRGSNQPQHF
TRBJ2-7,TRBV29-1,TRBD2,few,TGCAGCGGCGGGAGGGAACGGTCCGAGCAGTACTTC,CSGGRERSEQYF